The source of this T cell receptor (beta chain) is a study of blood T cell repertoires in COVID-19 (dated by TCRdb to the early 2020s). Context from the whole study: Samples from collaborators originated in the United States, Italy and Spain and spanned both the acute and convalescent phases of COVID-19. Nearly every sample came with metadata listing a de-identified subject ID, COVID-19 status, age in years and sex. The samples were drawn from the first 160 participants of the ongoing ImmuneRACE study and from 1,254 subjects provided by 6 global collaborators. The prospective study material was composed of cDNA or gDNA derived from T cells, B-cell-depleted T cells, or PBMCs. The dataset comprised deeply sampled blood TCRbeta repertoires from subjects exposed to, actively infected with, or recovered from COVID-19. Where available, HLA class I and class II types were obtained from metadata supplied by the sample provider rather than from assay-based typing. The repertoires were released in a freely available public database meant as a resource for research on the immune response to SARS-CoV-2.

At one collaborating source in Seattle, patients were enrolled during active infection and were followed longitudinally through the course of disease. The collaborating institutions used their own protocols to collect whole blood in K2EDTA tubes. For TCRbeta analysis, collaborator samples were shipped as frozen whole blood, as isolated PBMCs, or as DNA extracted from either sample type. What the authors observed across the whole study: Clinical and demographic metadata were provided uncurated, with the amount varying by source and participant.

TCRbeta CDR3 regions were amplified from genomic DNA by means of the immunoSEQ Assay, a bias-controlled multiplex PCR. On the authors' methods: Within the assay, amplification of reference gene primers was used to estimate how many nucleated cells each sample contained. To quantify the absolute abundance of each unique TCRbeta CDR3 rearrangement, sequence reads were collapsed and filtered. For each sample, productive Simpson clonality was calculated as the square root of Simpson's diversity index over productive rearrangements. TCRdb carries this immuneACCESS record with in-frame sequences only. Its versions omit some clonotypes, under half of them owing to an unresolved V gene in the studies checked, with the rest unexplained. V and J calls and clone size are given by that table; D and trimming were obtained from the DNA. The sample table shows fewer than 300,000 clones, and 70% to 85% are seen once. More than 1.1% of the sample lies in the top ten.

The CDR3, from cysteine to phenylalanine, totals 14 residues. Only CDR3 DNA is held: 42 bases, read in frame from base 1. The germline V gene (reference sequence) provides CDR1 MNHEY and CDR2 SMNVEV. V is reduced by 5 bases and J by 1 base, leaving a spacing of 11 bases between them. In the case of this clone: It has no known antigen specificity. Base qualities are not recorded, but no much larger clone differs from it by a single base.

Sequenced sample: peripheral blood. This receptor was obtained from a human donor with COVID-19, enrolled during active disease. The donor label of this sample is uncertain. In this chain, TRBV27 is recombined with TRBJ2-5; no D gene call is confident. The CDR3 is CASSPGATQETQYF. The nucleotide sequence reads TGTGCCAGCAGTCCCGGAGCCACCCAAGAGACCCAGTACTTC.